This TCR beta chain was sequenced during a study of T cell repertoires in cytomegalovirus infection. On the study more broadly: Public TCR beta signatures marked donors with CMV infection and the matching HLA.

TCRdb itself ran the reads through MiXCR, one entry per CDR3 protein. The data contain fewer than 400,000 distinct CDR3 sequences, about a sixth of them singletons. Study outcomes and limitations: In two of eight donors, the top clonotype was HLA-C-restricted CMV-specific.

The sample holds a few counts of this clonotype. Its antigen is currently unknown. The trim removed 0 bases at V and 0 bases at J, leaving 2 bases unmatched. There are 15 residues in the CDR3. In germline, CDR1 is SGHRS, CDR2 YFSETQ. The chain joins TRBV5-1 to TRBJ1-1; 7 bases are shared with TRBD1. This TCR derives from a human donor in good health (CMV status not recorded). Some clones in this sample may be carry-over from other donors' samples. The sequencing sample was made of PBMCs. This CDR3 reads CASSLDRGMNTEAFF. CDR3 DNA sequence: TGCGCCAGCAGCTTGGACAGGGGTATGAACACTGAAGCTTTCTTT.